This T cell receptor beta chain derives from a study of beta chain features in type 1 diabetes. TCRB transcripts that were expressed got sequenced, as all of the isolated RNA had been reverse transcribed. Clones were sequenced by immunoSEQ multiplex PCR, and TCRdb holds only the in-frame ones, with some missing. The table has about 360,000 clones, roughly 13% seen once. This clone occurred a few times. The receptor was derived from a young man in good health. Source material: naive CD4+ T cells from blood.

The chain's CDR3 is CASSLRFGDRDSYEQYF. The CDR3 region has the DNA TGTGCCAGCAGCTTAAGGTTCGGGGACAGGGACTCCTACGAGCAGTACTTC. This rearrangement joins TRBV7-3 to TRBJ2-7; 9 bases are shared with TRBD1. Trimming at V came to 1 base and at J to 0 bases, leaving 7 bases not matched to a gene. The CDR3 is 17 amino acids. Germline V gene sequence: CDR1 SGHTA, CDR2 FQGTGA.